This record concerns one TCR beta chain sequence. What it binds is not known. The sequence runs out 3 residues before the end of the CDR3; the remainder is reconstructed from the germline J gene. These data belong to a study of T cells in women clearing cervical HPV infection. Background on the study: Case blood was drawn a median roughly 150 days after lesion detection. Study observations and caveats: Each sample's T-cell count was unknown, possibly confounding richness. Controls had more TRBV6-7 (0.16%) than cases (roughly 0.11%). Effector/memory and HPV-specific T cells were not isolated, and association timing is unknown.

CDR1 and CDR2 (germline): SEHNR, FQNEAQ (reference sequence). The V and J ends lost 0 bases and 9 bases respectively, with 6 bases between them. This CDR3 spans 12 amino acids. Profiled with immunoSEQ multiplex PCR; TCRdb holds only in-frame clones, not every one. Seen in this sample are tens of thousands of clones; the ten most common clones hold roughly 20%. Sequencing was performed on blood buffy coat. The clonotype was recovered from a woman between 18 and 70 years old with a cervical HPV16 infection that either progressed to CIN3+ or cleared (not recorded which). V usage is TRBV7-9 and J usage is TRBJ2-1, with D unclear. CDR3 bases read: TGTGCCAGCAGCTTAGCGTCGGGTGAG. It codes for CASSLASGE. The CDR3 in its entirety is CASSLASGEQFF. Full variable domain (remainder filled in from reference TRBV7-9 and TRBJ2-1): DTGVSQNPRHKITKRGQNVTFRCDPISEHNRLYWYRQTLGQGPEFLTYFQNEAQLEKSRLLSDRFSAERPKGSFSTLEIQRTEQGDSAMYLCASSLASGEQFFGPGTRLTVL.